One sample yielded the 10 T cell receptor beta chains listed below, sequenced in a study of CD8 T cells in ankylosing spondylitis. A single record per CDR3 protein comes from TCRdb applying MiXCR to the 5' RACE reads. The data contain around 250,000 distinct CDR3 sequences, around 11% of them seen just once; the ten biggest clones take up 6% to 8%. Sequencing input: blood, either unsorted or a sorted T cell fraction (not recorded which). The receptor source for this set is a male donor with ankylosing spondylitis or in good health (not recorded which).

Ten or more counts support this clonotype. This rearrangement joins TRBV5-1 to TRBJ1-2; 11 bases agree with TRBD1. The CDR3 covers 16 residues. CDR1 SGHRS and CDR2 YFSETQ come from the germline V gene. With V trimmed by 4 bases and J by 3 bases, 8 bases remained unmatched. For the CDR3, the DNA is TGCGCCAGCAGCCCTGGACAGGGGGCGGTTGACTATGGCTACACCTTC. Encoded protein: CASSPGQGAVDYGYTF.

CDR3 coding DNA: TGTGCCAGCAGTACCTCACCGGGACTAGCGGCCGGGGAGCTGTTTTTT. Its protein product is CASSTSPGLAAGELFF. The rearrangement joins TRBV6-1 to TRBJ2-2; 11 bases align to TRBD2. Germline values: CDR1 MNHNS, CDR2 SASEGT. Trimming took 5 bases from V and 6 from J; bases not matched to a gene: 8. The CDR3 loop spans 16 amino acids.

Only a few counts were recorded for this clonotype. The genes are TRBV10-3 and TRBJ2-1; D unresolved. V was shortened by 5 bases and J by 4 bases, with 9 bases between the two germline ends. There are 13 residues in the CDR3. CDR1 ENHRY and CDR2 SYGVKD come from the germline V gene. CDR3 sequence: CAISHPGYNEQFF. The CDR3 coding sequence is TGTGCCATCAGTCACCCAGGTTACAATGAGCAGTTCTTC.

This clonotype has ten or more counts. This chain links TRBV15 with TRBJ1-1; TRBD1 might be the D (6 bases). V shed 1 base and J shed 5 bases, with 17 bases lying between them. Germline CDR1 and CDR2: LNHNV and YYDKDF (reference sequence). CDR3 size: 16 residues. CDR3 bases: TGTGCCACCAGCAGAGGAGGGAGGGGGGTTCGAACTGAAGCTTTCTTT. It translates to CATSRGGRGVRTEAFF.

This rearrangement joins TRBV13 to TRBJ1-5; 9 nucleotides align to TRBD1. This CDR3 has 15 residues. Germline V gives CDR1 PRHDT, CDR2 FYEKMQ (reference sequence). Trimming cost V 1 base and J 6 bases; bases outside gene matches: 4. CDR3 in DNA: TGTGCCAGCAGCTTAGCGGGGACAGGGTCTCAGCCCCAGCATTTT. Its protein is CASSLAGTGSQPQHF.

This clonotype was detected many times. The chain carries TRBV5-1 and TRBJ2-1, with D unclear. The germline V gene has CDR1 SGHRS and CDR2 YFSETQ. Trimming stripped 2 bases from V and 8 bases from J, with 23 bases between. The CDR3 covers 17 residues. CDR3 nucleotide sequence: TGCGCCAGCAGCTTTGTGTTTGCGGAGCTAGGTCGGGATGAGCAGTTCTTC. Protein: CASSFVFAELGRDEQFF.

The chain is built from TRBV15 and TRBJ2-3, with D tentatively TRBD2 (6 bases). Trimming took off 5 bases at V and 4 bases at J, with 16 bases between the two ends. This CDR3 contains 15 residues. Germline V lookup: CDR1 LNHNV, CDR2 YYDKDF (reference sequence). CDR3 nucleotides: TGTGCCACCAGCTACGGCGGGATCGGACCAGATACGCAGTATTTT. Amino acid sequence: CATSYGGIGPDTQYF.

There are many counts of this clonotype. V is TRBV28 and J is TRBJ2-1; 8 bases map to TRBD1. Germline V CDR1 and CDR2: MDHEN, SYDVKM. Losses at the gene ends were 5 bases for V and 4 bases for J; bases not matched to a gene: 4. The CDR3 runs to 14 residues. CDR3 nucleotides: TGTGCCAGCAGTGGCACAGGGGGATACAATGAGCAGTTCTTC. Encoded protein: CASSGTGGYNEQFF.

This clonotype showed up just a few times. The J gene is TRBJ1-2, the V gene TRBV20-1; no firm D call. The V gene's germline CDR1 is DFQATT and CDR2 SNEGSKA (reference sequence). The CDR3 is 13 residues long. Between the trimmed V and J ends, which lost 3 bases and 3 bases, there was a span of 11 bases. CDR3 loop: CSASARLDYGYTF. The CDR3 coding sequence is TGCAGTGCTAGTGCCAGGCTGGACTATGGCTACACCTTC.

The J gene is TRBJ2-2, the V gene TRBV4-1; the D call may be TRBD1 or TRBD2 (5 bases each). This CDR3 contains 13 residues. Germline V CDR1 and CDR2: MGHRA, YSYEKL. Between the trimmed V and J ends, which lost 3 bases and 6 bases, there was a span of 8 bases. DNA for the CDR3: TGCGCCAGCAGCCAGGGGGTCTCCGGGGAGCTGTTTTTT. It translates to CASSQGVSGELFF.